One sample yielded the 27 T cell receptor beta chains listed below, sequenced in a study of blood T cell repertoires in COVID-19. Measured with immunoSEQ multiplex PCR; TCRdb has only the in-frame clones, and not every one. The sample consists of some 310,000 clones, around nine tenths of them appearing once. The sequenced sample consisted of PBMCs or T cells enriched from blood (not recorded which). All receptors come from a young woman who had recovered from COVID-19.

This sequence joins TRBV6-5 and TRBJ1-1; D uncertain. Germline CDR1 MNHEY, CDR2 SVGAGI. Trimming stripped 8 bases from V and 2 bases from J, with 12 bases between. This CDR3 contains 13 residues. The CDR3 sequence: CASSTAFNTEAFF. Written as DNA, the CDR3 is TGTGCCAGCTCCACAGCTTTTAACACTGAAGCTTTCTTT.

Written as DNA, the CDR3 is TGTGCCAGCAGCATGGCAGGGAGGGGTGGTGGCCAGTACTTC. Amino acids: CASSMAGRGGGQYF. The chain carries TRBV7-9 and TRBJ2-5, with 7 bases aligning to TRBD2. The germline V gene encodes CDR1 SEHNR and CDR2 FQNEAQ (reference sequence). The CDR3 spans 14 residues. The junction had 13 bases not matched to a gene; V was cut back by 5 bases and J by 10 bases.

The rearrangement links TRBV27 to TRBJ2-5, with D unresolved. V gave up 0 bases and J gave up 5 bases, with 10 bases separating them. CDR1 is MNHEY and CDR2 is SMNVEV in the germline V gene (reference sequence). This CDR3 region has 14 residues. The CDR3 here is CASSLSNRWETQYF. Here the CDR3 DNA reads TGTGCCAGCAGTTTATCTAATCGGTGGGAGACCCAGTACTTC.

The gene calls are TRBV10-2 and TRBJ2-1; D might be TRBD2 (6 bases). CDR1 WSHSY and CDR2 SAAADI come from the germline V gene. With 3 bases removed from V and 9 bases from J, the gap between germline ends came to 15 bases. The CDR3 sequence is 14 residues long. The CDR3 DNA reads TGCGCCAGCAGTGAACAGTCGGGGGTGGGTGAGCAGTTCTTC. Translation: CASSEQSGVGEQFF.

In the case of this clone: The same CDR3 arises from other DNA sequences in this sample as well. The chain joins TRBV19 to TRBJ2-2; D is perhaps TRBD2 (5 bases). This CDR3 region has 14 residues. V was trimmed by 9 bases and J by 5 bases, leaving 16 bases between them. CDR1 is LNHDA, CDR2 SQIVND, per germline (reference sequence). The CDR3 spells CASQITGWTGELFF. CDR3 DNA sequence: TGTGCCAGCCAGATCACGGGGTGGACCGGGGAGCTGTTTTTT. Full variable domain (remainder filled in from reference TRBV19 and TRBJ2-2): DGGITQSPKYLFRKEGQNVTLSCEQNLNHDAMYWYRQDPGQGLRLIYYSQIVNDFQKGDIAEGYSVSREKKESFPLTVTSAQKNPTAFYLCASQITGWTGELFFGEGSRLTVL.

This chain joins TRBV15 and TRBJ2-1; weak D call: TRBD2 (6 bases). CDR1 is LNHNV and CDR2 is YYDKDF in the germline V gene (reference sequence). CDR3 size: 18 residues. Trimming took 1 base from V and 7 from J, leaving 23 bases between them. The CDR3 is CATSRVIAVEGGLNEQFF. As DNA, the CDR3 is TGTGCCACCAGCAGAGTGATAGCGGTAGAAGGTGGTTTGAATGAGCAGTTCTTC.

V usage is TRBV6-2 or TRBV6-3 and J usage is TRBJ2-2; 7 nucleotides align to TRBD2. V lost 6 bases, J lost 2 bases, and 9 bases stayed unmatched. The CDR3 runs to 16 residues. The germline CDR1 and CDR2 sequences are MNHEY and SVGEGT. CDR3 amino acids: CASSRLASGNTGELFF. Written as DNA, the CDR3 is TGTGCCAGCAGCAGGCTAGCTAGCGGTAACACCGGGGAGCTGTTTTTT.

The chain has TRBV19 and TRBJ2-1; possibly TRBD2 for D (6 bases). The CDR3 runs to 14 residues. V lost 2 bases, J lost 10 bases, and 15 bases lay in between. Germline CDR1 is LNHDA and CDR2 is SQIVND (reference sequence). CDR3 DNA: TGTGCCAGTAGTATACCCGGGAGTCTTATAGAGCAGTTCTTC. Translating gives CASSIPGSLIEQFF.

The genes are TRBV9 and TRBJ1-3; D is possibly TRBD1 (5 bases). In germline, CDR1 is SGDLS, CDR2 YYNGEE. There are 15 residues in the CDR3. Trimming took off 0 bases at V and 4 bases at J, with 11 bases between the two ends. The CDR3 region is CASSVGAGMGNTIYF. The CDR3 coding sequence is TGTGCCAGCAGCGTAGGGGCAGGGATGGGAAACACCATATATTTT.

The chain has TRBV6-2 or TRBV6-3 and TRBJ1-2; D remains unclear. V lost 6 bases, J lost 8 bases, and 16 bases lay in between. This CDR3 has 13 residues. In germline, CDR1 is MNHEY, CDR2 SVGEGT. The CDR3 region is CASRPALTMGYTF. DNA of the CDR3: TGTGCCAGCAGGCCTGCGCTAACTATGGGCTACACCTTC.

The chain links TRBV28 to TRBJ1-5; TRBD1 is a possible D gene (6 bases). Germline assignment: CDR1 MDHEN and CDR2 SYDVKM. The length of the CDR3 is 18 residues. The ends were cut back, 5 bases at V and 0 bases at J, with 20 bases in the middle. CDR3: CASSHPRQELYSNQPQHF. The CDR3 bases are TGTGCCAGCAGTCACCCGAGACAGGAACTTTATAGCAATCAGCCCCAGCATTTT.

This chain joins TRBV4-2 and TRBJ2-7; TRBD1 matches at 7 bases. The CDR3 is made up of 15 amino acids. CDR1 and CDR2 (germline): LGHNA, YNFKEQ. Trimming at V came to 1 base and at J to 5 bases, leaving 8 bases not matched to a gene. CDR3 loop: CASSQGRFRGNEQYF. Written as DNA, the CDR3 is TGTGCCAGCAGCCAAGGCCGCTTCAGGGGGAACGAGCAGTACTTC.

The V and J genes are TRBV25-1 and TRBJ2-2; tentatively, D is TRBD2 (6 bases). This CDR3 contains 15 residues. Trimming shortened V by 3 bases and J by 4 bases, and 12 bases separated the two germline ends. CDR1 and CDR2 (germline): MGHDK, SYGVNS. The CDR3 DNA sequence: TGTGCCAGCAGTGATCCCTCGCGGGGCACCGGGGAGCTGTTTTTT. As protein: CASSDPSRGTGELFF.

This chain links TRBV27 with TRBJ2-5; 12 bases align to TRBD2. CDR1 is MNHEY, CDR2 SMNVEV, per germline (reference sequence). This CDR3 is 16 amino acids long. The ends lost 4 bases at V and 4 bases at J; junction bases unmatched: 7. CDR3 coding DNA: TGTGCCAGCAGTTCACGACTAGCGGGAGCGGTAGAGACCCAGTACTTC. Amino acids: CASSSRLAGAVETQYF.

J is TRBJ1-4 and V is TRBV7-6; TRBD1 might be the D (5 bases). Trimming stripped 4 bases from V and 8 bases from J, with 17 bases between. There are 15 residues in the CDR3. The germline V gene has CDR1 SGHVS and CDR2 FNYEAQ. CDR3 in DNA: TGTGCCAGCAGCTCCGGACGGCTCCGGGGGGAAAAACTGTTTTTT. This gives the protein CASSSGRLRGEKLFF.

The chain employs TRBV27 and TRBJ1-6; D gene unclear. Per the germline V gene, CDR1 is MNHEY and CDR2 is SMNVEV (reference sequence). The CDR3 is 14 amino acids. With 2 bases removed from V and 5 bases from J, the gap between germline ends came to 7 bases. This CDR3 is CASSLGVHNSPLHF. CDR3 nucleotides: TGTGCCAGCAGTTTAGGAGTACATAATTCACCCCTCCACTTT.

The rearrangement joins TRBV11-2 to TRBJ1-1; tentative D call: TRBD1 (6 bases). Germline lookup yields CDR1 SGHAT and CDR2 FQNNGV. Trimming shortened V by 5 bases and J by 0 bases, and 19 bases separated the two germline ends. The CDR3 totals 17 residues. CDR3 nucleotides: TGTGCCAGCAGCCCGTTGTGGGGGCTCCGAATGAACACTGAAGCTTTCTTT. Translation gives CASSPLWGLRMNTEAFF.

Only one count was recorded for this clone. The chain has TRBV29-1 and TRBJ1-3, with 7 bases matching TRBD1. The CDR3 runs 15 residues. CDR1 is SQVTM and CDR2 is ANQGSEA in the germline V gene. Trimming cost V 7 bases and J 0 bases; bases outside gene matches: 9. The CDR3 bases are TGCAGCGCCCGGACAGGCCTTGTCTCTGGAAACACCATATATTTT. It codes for CSARTGLVSGNTIYF.

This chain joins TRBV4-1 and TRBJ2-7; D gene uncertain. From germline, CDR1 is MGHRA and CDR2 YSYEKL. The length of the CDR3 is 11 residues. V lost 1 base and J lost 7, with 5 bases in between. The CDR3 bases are TGCGCCAGCAGCCAAGCAGAAGAGCAGTACTTC. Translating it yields CASSQAEEQYF.

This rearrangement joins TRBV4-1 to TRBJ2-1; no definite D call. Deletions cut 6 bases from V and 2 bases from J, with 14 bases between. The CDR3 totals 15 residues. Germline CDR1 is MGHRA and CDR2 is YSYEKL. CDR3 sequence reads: CASRLLGSTYNEQFF. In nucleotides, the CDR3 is TGCGCCAGCAGACTTCTAGGAAGTACCTACAATGAGCAGTTCTTC.

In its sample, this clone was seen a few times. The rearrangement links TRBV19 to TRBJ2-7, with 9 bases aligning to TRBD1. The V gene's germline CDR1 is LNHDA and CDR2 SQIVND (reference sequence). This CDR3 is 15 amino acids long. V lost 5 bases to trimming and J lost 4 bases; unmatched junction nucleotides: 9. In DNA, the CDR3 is TGTGCCAGTAGTCCTTCCGGACAGGGGAGGTACGAGCAGTACTTC. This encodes CASSPSGQGRYEQYF.

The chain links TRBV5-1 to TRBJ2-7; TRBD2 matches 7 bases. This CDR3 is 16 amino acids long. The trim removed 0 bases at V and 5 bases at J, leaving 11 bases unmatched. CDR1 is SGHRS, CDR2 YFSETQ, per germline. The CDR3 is CASSLEGGSVMNEQYF. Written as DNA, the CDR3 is TGCGCCAGCAGCTTGGAAGGCGGGAGCGTAATGAACGAGCAGTACTTC.

The DNA of the CDR3 is TGTGCCAGCTCACAACCACAGGAACCCTATGGCTACACCTTC. Protein: CASSQPQEPYGYTF. The rearrangement joins TRBV18 to TRBJ1-2, with D possibly TRBD1 on 5 matching bases. Germline V gene sequence: CDR1 KGHSH, CDR2 LQKENI. The CDR3 has 14 residues. V dropped 4 bases and J dropped 4 bases, with 13 bases sitting between them. The full variable domain, with the rest looked up from reference TRBV18 and TRBJ1-2, is NAGVMQNPRHLVRRRGQEARLRCSPMKGHSHVYWYRQLPEEGLKFMVYLQKENIIDESGMPKERFSAEFPKEGPSILRIQQVVRGDSAAYFCASSQPQEPYGYTFGSGTRLTVV.

CDR3 sequence: CASNAVRGRGYTF. CDR3 nucleotide sequence: TGTGCCAGCAACGCTGTCAGGGGGCGAGGCTACACCTTC. The V gene is TRBV6-5, the J gene TRBJ1-2; TRBD1 aligns across 8 bases. Germline V gene sequence: CDR1 MNHEY, CDR2 SVGAGI. This CDR3 is built from 13 residues. With V trimmed by 7 bases and J by 8 bases, 9 bases remained unmatched.

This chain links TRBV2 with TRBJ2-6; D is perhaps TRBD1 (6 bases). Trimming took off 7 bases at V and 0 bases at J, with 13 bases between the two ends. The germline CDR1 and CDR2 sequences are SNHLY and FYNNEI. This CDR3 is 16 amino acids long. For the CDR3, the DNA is TGTGCCAGCACCTTAGGACAGATCTCTGGGGCCAACGTCCTGACTTTC. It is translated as CASTLGQISGANVLTF.

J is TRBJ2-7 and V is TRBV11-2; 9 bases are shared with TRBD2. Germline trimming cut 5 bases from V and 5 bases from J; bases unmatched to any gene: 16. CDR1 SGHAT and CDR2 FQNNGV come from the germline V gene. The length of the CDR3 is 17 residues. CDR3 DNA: TGTGCCAGCAGCGTAAACCTAGCGGGACGTTTTTCGAACGAGCAGTACTTC. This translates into CASSVNLAGRFSNEQYF.

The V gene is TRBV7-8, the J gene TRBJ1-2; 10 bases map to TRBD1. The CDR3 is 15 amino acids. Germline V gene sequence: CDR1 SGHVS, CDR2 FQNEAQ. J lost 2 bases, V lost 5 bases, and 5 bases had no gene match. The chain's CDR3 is CASSRDRGPNYGYTF. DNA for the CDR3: TGTGCCAGCAGCCGAGACAGGGGGCCCAACTATGGCTACACCTTC. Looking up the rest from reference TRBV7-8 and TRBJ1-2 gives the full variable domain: GAGVSQSPRYKVAKRGQDVALRCDPISGHVSLFWYQQALGQGPEFLTYFQNEAQLDKSGLPSDRFFAERPEGSVSTLKIQRTQQEDSAVYLCASSRDRGPNYGYTFGSGTRLTVV.